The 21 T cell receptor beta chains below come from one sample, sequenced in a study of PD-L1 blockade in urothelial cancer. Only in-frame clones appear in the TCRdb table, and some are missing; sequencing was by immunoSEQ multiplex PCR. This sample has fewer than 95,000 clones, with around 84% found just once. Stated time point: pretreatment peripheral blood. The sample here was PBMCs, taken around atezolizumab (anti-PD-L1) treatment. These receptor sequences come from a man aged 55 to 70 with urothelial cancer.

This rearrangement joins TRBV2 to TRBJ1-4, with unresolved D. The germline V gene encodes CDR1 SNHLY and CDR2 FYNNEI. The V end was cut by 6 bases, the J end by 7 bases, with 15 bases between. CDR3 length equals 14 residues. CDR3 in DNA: TGTGCCAGCAGCAAAACGGCAGGATCTGAAAAACTGTTTTTT. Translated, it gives CASSKTAGSEKLFF.

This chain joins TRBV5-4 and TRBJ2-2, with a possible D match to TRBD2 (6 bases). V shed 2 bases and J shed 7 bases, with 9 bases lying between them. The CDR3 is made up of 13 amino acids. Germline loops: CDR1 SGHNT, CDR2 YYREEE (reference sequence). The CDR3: CASSFGGYGELFF. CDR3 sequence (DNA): TGTGCCAGCAGCTTCGGGGGTTACGGGGAGCTGTTTTTT.

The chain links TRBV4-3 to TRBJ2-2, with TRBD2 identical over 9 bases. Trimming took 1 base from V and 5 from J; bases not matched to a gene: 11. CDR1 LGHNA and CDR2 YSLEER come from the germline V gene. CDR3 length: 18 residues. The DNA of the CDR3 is TGCGCCAGCAGCCAAGCGAGGGTAGCGGGAGTGGAAACCGGGGAGCTGTTTTTT. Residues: CASSQARVAGVETGELFF.

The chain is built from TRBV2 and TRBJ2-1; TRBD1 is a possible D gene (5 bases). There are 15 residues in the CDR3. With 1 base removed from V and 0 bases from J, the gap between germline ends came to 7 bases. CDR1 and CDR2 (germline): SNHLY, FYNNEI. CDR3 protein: CASSEGQSSYNEQFF. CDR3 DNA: TGTGCCAGCAGTGAAGGACAGAGCTCCTACAATGAGCAGTTCTTC. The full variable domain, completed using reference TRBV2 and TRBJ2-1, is EPEVTQTPSHQVTQMGQEVILRCVPISNHLYFYWYRQILGQKVEFLVSFYNNEISEKSEIFDDQFSVERPDGSNFTLKIRSTKLEDSAMYFCASSEGQSSYNEQFFGPGTRLTVL.

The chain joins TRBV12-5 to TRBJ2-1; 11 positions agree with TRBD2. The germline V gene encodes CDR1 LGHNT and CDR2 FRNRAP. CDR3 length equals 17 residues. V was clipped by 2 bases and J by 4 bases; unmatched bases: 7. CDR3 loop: CASGLPTTSGGYNEQFF. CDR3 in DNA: TGTGCTAGTGGTTTGCCTACAACTAGCGGGGGATACAATGAGCAGTTCTTC. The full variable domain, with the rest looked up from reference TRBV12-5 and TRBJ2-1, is DARVTQTPRHKVTEMGQEVTMRCQPILGHNTVFWYRQTMMQGLELLAYFRNRAPLDDSGMPKDRFSAEMPDATLATLKIQPSEPRDSAVYFCASGLPTTSGGYNEQFFGPGTRLTVL.

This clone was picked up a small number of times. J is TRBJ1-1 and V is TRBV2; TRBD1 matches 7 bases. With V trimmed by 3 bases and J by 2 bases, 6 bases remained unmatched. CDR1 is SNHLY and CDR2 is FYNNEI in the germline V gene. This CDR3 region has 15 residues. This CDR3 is CASSESGGGNTEAFF. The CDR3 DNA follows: TGTGCCAGCAGTGAGAGTGGAGGGGGCAACACTGAAGCTTTCTTT.

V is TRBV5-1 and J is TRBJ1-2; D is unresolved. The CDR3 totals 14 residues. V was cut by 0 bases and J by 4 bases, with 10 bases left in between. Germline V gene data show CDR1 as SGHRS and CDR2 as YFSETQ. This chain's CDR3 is CASSLAGGTYGYTF. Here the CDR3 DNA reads TGCGCCAGCAGCTTGGCCGGTGGTACCTATGGCTACACCTTC.

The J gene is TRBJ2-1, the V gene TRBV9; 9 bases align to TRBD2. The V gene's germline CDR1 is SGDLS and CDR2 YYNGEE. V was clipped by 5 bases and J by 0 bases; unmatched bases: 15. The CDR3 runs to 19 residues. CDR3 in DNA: TGTGCCAGCAGTGAGACGACTAGCGGAAGCGTTAGCTCCTACAATGAGCAGTTCTTC. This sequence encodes CASSETTSGSVSSYNEQFF.

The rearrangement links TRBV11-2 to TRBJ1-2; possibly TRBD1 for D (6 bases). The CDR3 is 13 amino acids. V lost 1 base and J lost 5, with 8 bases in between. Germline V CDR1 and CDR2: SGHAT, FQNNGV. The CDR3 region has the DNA TGTGCCAGCAGCTTAGGCAGGGGATATGGCTACACCTTC. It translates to CASSLGRGYGYTF.

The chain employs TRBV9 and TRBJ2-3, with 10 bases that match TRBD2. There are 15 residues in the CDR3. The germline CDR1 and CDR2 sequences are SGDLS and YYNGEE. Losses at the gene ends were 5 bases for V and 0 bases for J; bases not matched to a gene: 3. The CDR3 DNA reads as TGTGCCAGCAGTTTACTAGCGGGGAGCACAGATACGCAGTATTTT. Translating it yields CASSLLAGSTDTQYF.

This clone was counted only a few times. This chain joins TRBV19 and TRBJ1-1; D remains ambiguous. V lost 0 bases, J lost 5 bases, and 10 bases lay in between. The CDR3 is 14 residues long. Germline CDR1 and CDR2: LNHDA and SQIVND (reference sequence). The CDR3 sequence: CASSIDSGNTEAFF. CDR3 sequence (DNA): TGTGCCAGTAGTATAGATTCGGGGAATACTGAAGCTTTCTTT.

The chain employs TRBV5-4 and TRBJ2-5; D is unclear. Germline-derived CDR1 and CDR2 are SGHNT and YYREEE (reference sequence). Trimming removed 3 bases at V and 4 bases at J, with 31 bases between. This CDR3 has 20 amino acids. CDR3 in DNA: TGTGCCAGCAGCTCTACGTCCGTGACTCCGGCCCGATTACTGGGAGAGACCCAGTACTTC. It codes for CASSSTSVTPARLLGETQYF.

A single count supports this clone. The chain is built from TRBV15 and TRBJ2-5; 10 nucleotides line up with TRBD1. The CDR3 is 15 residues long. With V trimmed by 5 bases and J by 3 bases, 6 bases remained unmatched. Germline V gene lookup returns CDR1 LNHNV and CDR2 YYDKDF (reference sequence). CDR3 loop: CATSGRDRGKETQYF. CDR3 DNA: TGTGCCACCAGCGGCCGGGACAGGGGAAAAGAGACCCAGTACTTC.

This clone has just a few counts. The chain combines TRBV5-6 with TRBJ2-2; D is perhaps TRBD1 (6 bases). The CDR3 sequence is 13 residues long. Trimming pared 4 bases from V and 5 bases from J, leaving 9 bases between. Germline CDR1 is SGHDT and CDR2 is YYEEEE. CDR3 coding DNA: TGTGCCAGCAGCATTACAGGGACCGGGGAGCTGTTTTTT. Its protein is CASSITGTGELFF.

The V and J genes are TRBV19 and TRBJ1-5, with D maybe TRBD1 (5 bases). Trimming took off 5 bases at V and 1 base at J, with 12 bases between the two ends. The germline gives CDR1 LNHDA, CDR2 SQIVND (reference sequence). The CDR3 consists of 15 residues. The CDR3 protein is CASSSGVWSNQPQHF. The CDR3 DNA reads TGTGCCAGTAGTTCGGGGGTTTGGAGCAATCAGCCCCAGCATTTT.

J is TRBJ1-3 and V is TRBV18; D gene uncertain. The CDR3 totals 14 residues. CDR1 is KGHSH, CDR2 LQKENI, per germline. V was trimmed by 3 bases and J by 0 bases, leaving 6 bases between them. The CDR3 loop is CASSPYGSGNTIYF. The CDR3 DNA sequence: TGTGCCAGCTCACCGTACGGCTCTGGAAACACCATATATTTT.

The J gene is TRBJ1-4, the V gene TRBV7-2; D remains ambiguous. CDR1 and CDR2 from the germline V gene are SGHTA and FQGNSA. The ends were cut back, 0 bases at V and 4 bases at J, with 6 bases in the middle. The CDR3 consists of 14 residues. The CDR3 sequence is CASSLAYFNEKLFF. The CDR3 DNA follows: TGTGCCAGCAGCTTAGCTTACTTTAATGAAAAACTGTTTTTT.

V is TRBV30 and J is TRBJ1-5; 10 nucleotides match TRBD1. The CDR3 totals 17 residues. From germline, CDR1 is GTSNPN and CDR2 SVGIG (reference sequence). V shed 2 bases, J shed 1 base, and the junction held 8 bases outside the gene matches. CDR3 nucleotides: TGTGCCTGGAGTCCTCGGGACAGGGGAGGAAGCAATCAGCCCCAGCATTTT. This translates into CAWSPRDRGGSNQPQHF.

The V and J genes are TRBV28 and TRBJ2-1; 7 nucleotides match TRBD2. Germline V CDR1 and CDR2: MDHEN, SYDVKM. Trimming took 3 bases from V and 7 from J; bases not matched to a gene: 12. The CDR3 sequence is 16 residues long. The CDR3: CASSLLTAGAGNEQFF. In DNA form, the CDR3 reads TGTGCCAGCAGTTTGCTTACCGCGGGAGCCGGGAATGAGCAGTTCTTC.

The CDR3: CASSSGTVNTGELFF. As DNA, the CDR3 is TGTGCCAGCAGCTCCGGGACTGTAAACACCGGGGAGCTGTTTTTT. The chain couples TRBV7-2 to TRBJ2-2; possible D gene TRBD2, 6 bases. This CDR3 is built from 15 residues. V lost 4 bases and J 2 bases, leaving 11 bases between the germline ends. Germline V lookup: CDR1 SGHTA, CDR2 FQGNSA.

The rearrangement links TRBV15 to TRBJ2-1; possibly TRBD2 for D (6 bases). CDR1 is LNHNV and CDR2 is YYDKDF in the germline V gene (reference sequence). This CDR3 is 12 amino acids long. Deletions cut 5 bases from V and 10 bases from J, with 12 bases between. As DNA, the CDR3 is TGTGCCACCAGCCTAGCCCGGGGGGAGCAGTTCTTC. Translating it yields CATSLARGEQFF. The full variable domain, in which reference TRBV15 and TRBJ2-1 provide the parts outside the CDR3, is DAMVIQNPRYQVTQFGKPVTLSCSQTLNHNVMYWYQQKSSQAPKLLFHYYDKDFNNEADTPDNFQSRRPNTSFCFLDIRSPGLGDTAMYLCATSLARGEQFFGPGTRLTVL.